The 27 T cell receptor beta chains below were found in one sample sequenced in a study of radiotherapy plus CTLA-4 blockade in lung cancer. Repertoires were generated with immunoSEQ multiplex PCR, while TCRdb's copy carries only in-frame clones and drops some. The sample contains about 90,000 clones, around four fifths of which appear only once. Source: peripheral blood, taken from a patient treated with radiotherapy plus ipilimumab. The receptors come from a human donor with non-small cell lung cancer that progressed on radiotherapy plus ipilimumab.

The gene calls are TRBV7-2 and TRBJ1-2; 8 nucleotides match TRBD1. The ends lost 7 bases at V and 4 bases at J; junction bases unmatched: 8. CDR3 size: 14 residues. CDR1 SGHTA and CDR2 FQGNSA come from the germline V gene. The CDR3 spells CASNRQGKGYGYTF. DNA of the CDR3: TGTGCCAGCAACCGACAGGGGAAAGGCTATGGCTACACCTTC. The full variable domain, completed using reference TRBV7-2 and TRBJ1-2, is GAGVSQSPSNKVTEKGKDVELRCDPISGHTALYWYRQSLGQGLEFLIYFQGNSAPDKSGLPSDRFSAERTGGSVSTLTIQRTQQEDSAVYLCASNRQGKGYGYTFGSGTRLTVV.

A few counts support this clone. The rearrangement links TRBV7-2 to TRBJ1-4, with D unresolved. The CDR3 is 16 amino acids. Per the germline V gene, CDR1 is SGHTA and CDR2 is FQGNSA. Trimming took 1 base from V and 8 from J, leaving 17 bases between them. The DNA for the CDR3 is TGTGCCAGCAGCTTAGGTCTCCAGGCCTCTAGAGAAAAACTGTTTTTT. Amino acids: CASSLGLQASREKLFF.

The chain is built from TRBV15 and TRBJ2-2, with D perhaps being TRBD1 or TRBD2 (5 bases each). This CDR3 comprises 15 residues. The germline CDR1 and CDR2 sequences are LNHNV and YYDKDF (reference sequence). The germline V and J ends were trimmed by 0 bases and 5 bases, with 10 bases remaining between them. CDR3 loop: CATSRDLGTTGELFF. CDR3 bases: TGTGCCACCAGCAGAGATTTAGGGACGACCGGGGAGCTGTTTTTT.

The chain has TRBV7-3 and TRBJ2-1; 10 bases match TRBD2. Trimming took 5 bases from V and 1 from J; bases not matched to a gene: 14. The CDR3 sequence is 19 residues long. Germline lookup yields CDR1 SGHTA and CDR2 FQGTGA. CDR3 amino acids: CASSPLGPIAGGSYNEQFF. The CDR3 DNA reads as TGTGCCAGCAGCCCTCTCGGACCGATAGCGGGAGGTTCCTACAATGAGCAGTTCTTC.

In regard to this clone: The sample carries other DNA sequences with the same CDR3. J is TRBJ2-7 and V is TRBV5-1, with unresolved D. V was trimmed by 0 bases and J by 4 bases, leaving 5 bases between them. From germline, CDR1 is SGHRS and CDR2 YFSETQ. The length of the CDR3 is 12 residues. The CDR3 region is CASSLEGYEQYF. Written as DNA, the CDR3 is TGCGCCAGCAGCTTGGAGGGTTACGAGCAGTACTTC.

The CDR3 spells CASSYYWGINEQYF. Here the CDR3 DNA reads TGTGCCAGCAGTTACTATTGGGGAATAAACGAGCAGTACTTC. V gene TRBV6-5 combines with J gene TRBJ2-7, with unresolved D. Trimming stripped 1 base from V and 5 bases from J, with 12 bases between. Germline V gene lookup returns CDR1 MNHEY and CDR2 SVGAGI. This CDR3 region has 14 residues.

This chain links TRBV11-3 with TRBJ2-3; D is unclear. V lost 1 base and J 1 base, leaving 15 bases between the germline ends. Germline V gene lookup returns CDR1 SGHNT and CDR2 YENEEA. The CDR3 is made up of 17 amino acids. The CDR3 coding sequence is TGTGCCAGCAGCTTAGGGTACGCGGTAGCTGGCACAGATACGCAGTATTTT. Translation: CASSLGYAVAGTDTQYF.

The chain links TRBV6-5 to TRBJ1-1; 7 positions match TRBD1. Trimming took 6 bases from V and 2 from J; bases not matched to a gene: 6. CDR3 length equals 14 residues. CDR1 is MNHEY, CDR2 SVGAGI, per germline. The CDR3 loop is CASRAGQFNTEAFF. The CDR3 region has the DNA TGTGCCAGCAGGGCGGGACAGTTTAACACTGAAGCTTTCTTT.

The count of this clone is one. This chain uses TRBV6-5 with TRBJ2-2; D is undetermined. CDR3 length: 14 amino acids. With 2 bases removed from V and 8 bases from J, the gap between germline ends came to 12 bases. Germline loops: CDR1 MNHEY, CDR2 SVGAGI. CDR3 in DNA: TGTGCCAGCAGTTACGCTTTGGGTGGAGGGGAGCTGTTTTTT. Protein product: CASSYALGGGELFF.

The CDR3 DNA reads as TGTGCCAGCAGCTTCGCGGGAGGATCCCTGGGTCATGAGCAGTTCTTC. Its translation: CASSFAGGSLGHEQFF. This chain connects TRBV7-3 to TRBJ2-1, with 8 bases fitting TRBD2. Trimming took 3 bases from V and 8 from J; bases not matched to a gene: 12. This CDR3 region has 16 residues. Germline V lookup: CDR1 SGHTA, CDR2 FQGTGA.

This clone showed up just once. This CDR3 is CASRQGQENTEAFF. As DNA, the CDR3 is TGTGCCAGCAGGCAAGGACAGGAGAACACTGAAGCTTTCTTT. The chain couples TRBV6-1 to TRBJ1-1; 7 bases map to TRBD1. With 6 bases clipped from V and 1 base from J, the junction kept 5 bases outside the gene matches. The V gene's germline CDR1 is MNHNS and CDR2 SASEGT. The CDR3 consists of 14 residues.

The genes are TRBV5-1 and TRBJ1-5; 7 bases fit TRBD1. Germline lookup yields CDR1 SGHRS and CDR2 YFSETQ. Trimming at V came to 0 bases and at J to 0 bases, leaving 3 bases not matched to a gene. This CDR3 comprises 16 residues. CDR3 residues: CASSLGTGNSNQPQHF. In DNA, the CDR3 is TGCGCCAGCAGCTTGGGGACAGGTAATAGCAATCAGCCCCAGCATTTT.

This chain joins TRBV4-1 and TRBJ2-7; 9 bases line up with TRBD1. J was trimmed by 6 bases and V by 4 bases; bases with no gene match: 4. The length of the CDR3 is 13 residues. The V gene's germline CDR1 is MGHRA and CDR2 YSYEKL. The CDR3, as DNA: TGCGCCAGCAGCCCCGGGACAGGGCCCGAGCAGTACTTC. Its protein is CASSPGTGPEQYF.

The genes are TRBV6-5 and TRBJ2-2; D gene unclear. Germline V CDR1 and CDR2: MNHEY, SVGAGI. CDR3 length: 14 amino acids. Trimming removed 2 bases from V and 1 base from J, with 5 bases in between. CDR3 loop: CASSYVRNTGELFF. CDR3 sequence (DNA): TGTGCCAGCAGTTACGTCCGGAACACCGGGGAGCTGTTTTTT.

The rearrangement uses TRBV6-1 and TRBJ2-2, with D possibly being TRBD1 (6 bases). Per germline, CDR1 MNHNS and CDR2 SASEGT. This CDR3 has 14 residues. Trimming removed 10 bases from V and 4 bases from J, with 16 bases in between. The CDR3 nucleotides read TGTGCCACCTTCCGGAGGACAGTCACCGGGGAGCTGTTTTTT. This gives the protein CATFRRTVTGELFF.

Concerning this clone itself: Other DNA sequences in this sample translate to the same CDR3. This chain links TRBV5-1 with TRBJ2-7; 10 bases are a match to TRBD1. In germline, CDR1 is SGHRS, CDR2 YFSETQ. J gave up 2 bases and V 3 bases, and 2 bases lay outside the gene matches. The CDR3 length is 14 residues. For the CDR3, the DNA is TGCGCCAGCAGCTGGGGACAGGGGCCCTACGAGCAGTACTTC. Protein product: CASSWGQGPYEQYF.

The chain joins TRBV28 to TRBJ1-5; D not certain. Germline CDR1 MDHEN, CDR2 SYDVKM. V was pared by 3 bases and J by 5 bases, with 11 bases between. There are 14 residues in the CDR3. In DNA, the CDR3 is TGTGCCAGCAGTTTTATTAAGGGTTATCAGCCCCAGCATTTT. This encodes CASSFIKGYQPQHF.

The V call is TRBV7-9, the J call TRBJ1-1; D not certain. Germline CDR1 and CDR2: SEHNR and FQNEAQ (reference sequence). There are 13 residues in the CDR3. Trimming left V 5 bases short and J 2 bases short, with 9 bases between. The CDR3 sequence: CASSLKSNTEAFF. The CDR3 nucleotides are TGTGCCAGCAGCCTTAAGAGTAACACTGAAGCTTTCTTT.

The rearrangement links TRBV2 to TRBJ2-7; a possible D gene is TRBD2 (6 bases). This CDR3 has 13 residues. V was pared by 8 bases and J by 2 bases, with 13 bases between. Per the germline V gene, CDR1 is SNHLY and CDR2 is FYNNEI. In DNA form, the CDR3 reads TGTGCCAGCGGGGGGACCTTCCCCTACGAGCAGTACTTC. Amino acid sequence: CASGGTFPYEQYF. The complete variable domain, with remaining parts taken from reference TRBV2 and TRBJ2-7, reads EPEVTQTPSHQVTQMGQEVILRCVPISNHLYFYWYRQILGQKVEFLVSFYNNEISEKSEIFDDQFSVERPDGSNFTLKIRSTKLEDSAMYFCASGGTFPYEQYFGPGTRLTVT.

The J gene is TRBJ2-3, the V gene TRBV5-1; 10 bases map to TRBD2. From germline, CDR1 is SGHRS and CDR2 YFSETQ. J lost 2 bases, V lost 1 base, and 7 bases had no gene match. This CDR3 comprises 17 residues. CDR3: CASSLRIAGGITDTQYF. Here the CDR3 DNA reads TGCGCCAGCAGCTTGAGGATAGCGGGGGGAATCACAGATACGCAGTATTTT. The full variable domain, with the rest looked up from reference TRBV5-1 and TRBJ2-3, is KAGVTQTPRYLIKTRGQQVTLSCSPISGHRSVSWYQQTPGQGLQFLFEYFSETQRNKGNFPGRFSGRQFSNSRSEMNVSTLELGDSALYLCASSLRIAGGITDTQYFGPGTRLTVL.

The chain employs TRBV18 and TRBJ2-7; D possibly corresponds to TRBD2 (5 bases). Germline V gene lookup returns CDR1 KGHSH and CDR2 LQKENI. There are 15 residues in the CDR3. The V and J ends lost 0 bases and 2 bases respectively, with 11 bases between them. The CDR3, as DNA: TGTGCCAGCTCACCACCGGGCCTCGGGGCCTACGAGCAGTACTTC. This gives the protein CASSPPGLGAYEQYF.

The V gene is TRBV4-3, the J gene TRBJ2-5; D not certain. Per germline, CDR1 LGHNA and CDR2 YSLEER. The V end was cut by 1 base, the J end by 4 bases, with 10 bases between. CDR3 length equals 14 residues. CDR3 amino acids: CASSQVVPGETQYF. The CDR3 DNA reads as TGCGCCAGCAGCCAAGTTGTTCCGGGAGAGACCCAGTACTTC.

The chain combines TRBV2 with TRBJ1-1; D possibly corresponds to TRBD1 (6 bases). Trimming took off 6 bases at V and 2 bases at J, with 10 bases between the two ends. Germline-derived CDR1 and CDR2 are SNHLY and FYNNEI. The CDR3 is 13 amino acids. This chain's CDR3 is CASRLQGNTEAFF. DNA of the CDR3: TGTGCCAGCAGACTACAGGGCAACACTGAAGCTTTCTTT.

The chain joins TRBV7-2 to TRBJ1-5, with TRBD1 matching 9 bases. The trim removed 5 bases at V and 5 bases at J, leaving 4 bases unmatched. The CDR3 extends over 14 amino acids. Germline CDR1 is SGHTA and CDR2 is FQGNSA. The CDR3 protein is CASSQQGADQPQHF. The CDR3 DNA follows: TGTGCCAGCAGCCAACAGGGGGCCGATCAGCCCCAGCATTTT.

The chain joins TRBV28 to TRBJ2-5; D gene unclear. The CDR3 is 13 amino acids. With 3 bases removed from V and 4 bases from J, the gap between germline ends came to 9 bases. CDR1 and CDR2 from the germline V gene are MDHEN and SYDVKM. The CDR3 region is CASSFYHGETQYF. CDR3 DNA: TGTGCCAGCAGTTTTTATCACGGAGAGACCCAGTACTTC.

The chain has TRBV28 and TRBJ2-4; D is unclear. This CDR3 is 15 amino acids long. Germline assignment: CDR1 MDHEN and CDR2 SYDVKM. V lost 4 bases, J lost 10 bases, and 20 bases lay in between. CDR3 sequence reads: CASSSSLPAKLIQYF. The CDR3 coding sequence is TGTGCCAGCAGTTCATCTCTTCCCGCTAAGCTAATTCAGTACTTC.

In DNA form, the CDR3 reads TGTGCCAGCAGCCGGACGCCTTATAATTCACCCCTCCACTTT. Its translation is CASSRTPYNSPLHF. The V gene is TRBV7-9, the J gene TRBJ1-6; D gene ambiguous. Deletions cut 5 bases from V and 4 bases from J, with 9 bases between. Germline-derived CDR1 and CDR2 are SEHNR and FQNEAQ (reference sequence). The CDR3 contains 14 residues. The complete variable domain, with remaining parts taken from reference TRBV7-9 and TRBJ1-6, reads DTGVSQNPRHKITKRGQNVTFRCDPISEHNRLYWYRQTLGQGPEFLTYFQNEAQLEKSRLLSDRFSAERPKGSFSTLEIQRTEQGDSAMYLCASSRTPYNSPLHFGNGTRLTVT.